This T cell receptor (beta chain) was profiled in a study of T cell responses to AZD1222 COVID-19 vaccine. Here immunoSEQ multiplex PCR was the method, and the copy in TCRdb shows in-frame clones only, minus some. The data hold some 120,000 clones, with 87% observed a single time. The CDR3 extends over 14 amino acids. CDR1 and CDR2 from the germline V gene are MGHRA and YSYEKL. The junction had 6 bases not matched to a gene; V was cut back by 2 bases and J by 9 bases. This chain joins TRBV4-1 and TRBJ1-2; TRBD1 aligns across 10 bases. This specimen consisted of peripheral blood, obtained on day 0 of AZD1222 vaccination. This TCR came from an adult in good health. The CDR3 here is CASSQTGTGASYTF. Written as DNA, the CDR3 is TGCGCCAGCAGCCAAACCGGGACAGGGGCCAGCTACACCTTC.